These T cell receptor beta chains were read from a single sample in a study of OX40 agonist ivuxolimab in advanced cancers. Libraries were prepared by immunoSEQ multiplex PCR; TCRdb keeps only in-frame clonotypes and omits some of them. The table has roughly 29,000 clones, approximately 83% seen once; the top ten hold roughly 31%. The sequences come from CD4+ or CD8+ T cells sorted from blood, collected in a trial of the OX40 agonist ivuxolimab. Every receptor here comes from an adult with an advanced solid tumor such as melanoma, head and neck, liver or kidney cancer. The CDR3 runs from the conserved cysteine through the conserved F or W. Each record gives: J gene, clone size, V gene, D gene, CDR3 DNA, CDR3 protein. D genes are given only for firm matches. Size values are once, few and many counts, or a class for expanded clones, and some rows have none.

j_call: TRBJ2-1; clone_size: .; v_call: TRBV19; d_call: .; cdr3_nt: TGTGCCAGTAGTATGTTCCAGAATGAGCAGTTCTTC; cdr3_aa: CASSMFQNEQFF
j_call: TRBJ1-4; clone_size: once; v_call: TRBV28; d_call: .; cdr3_nt: TGTGCCAGCAGAAAAGGGGCAACTAATGAAAAACTGTTTTTT; cdr3_aa: CASRKGATNEKLFF
j_call: TRBJ1-2; clone_size: .; v_call: TRBV7-9; d_call: .; cdr3_nt: TGTGCCAGCAGCTTAGAGGGGGCTAACTATGGCTACACCTTC; cdr3_aa: CASSLEGANYGYTF
j_call: TRBJ1-4; clone_size: .; v_call: TRBV30; d_call: .; cdr3_nt: TGTGCCTGGAGTGTGGGACCTTGGGAAAAACTGTTTTTT; cdr3_aa: CAWSVGPWEKLFF
j_call: TRBJ2-7; clone_size: .; v_call: TRBV9; d_call: .; cdr3_nt: TGTGCCAGCAGCGTAGGGACAACCGACGAGCAGTACTTC; cdr3_aa: CASSVGTTDEQYF
j_call: TRBJ1-2; clone_size: .; v_call: TRBV27; d_call: .; cdr3_nt: TGTGCCAGCAGAACAATACAGGGATGGGGATACTATGGCTACACCTTC; cdr3_aa: CASRTIQGWGYYGYTF
j_call: TRBJ1-3; clone_size: .; v_call: TRBV7-9; d_call: .; cdr3_nt: TGTGCCAGCATCGTACAAGGGGACTCTGGAAACACCATATATTTT; cdr3_aa: CASIVQGDSGNTIYF
j_call: TRBJ1-2; clone_size: .; v_call: TRBV11-3; d_call: .; cdr3_nt: TGTGCCAGCAGCGATAAGTGGGGGGGCGAAGGCTACACCTTC; cdr3_aa: CASSDKWGGEGYTF
j_call: TRBJ1-2; clone_size: .; v_call: TRBV6-5; d_call: .; cdr3_nt: TGTGCCAGCAGTTACTCGTCCAGGGGTCGGGGCTACACCTTC; cdr3_aa: CASSYSSRGRGYTF
j_call: TRBJ2-7; clone_size: .; v_call: TRBV9; d_call: .; cdr3_nt: TGTGCCAGCAGCGTAGGGGTAGCCTACGAGCAGTACTTC; cdr3_aa: CASSVGVAYEQYF
j_call: TRBJ2-1; clone_size: .; v_call: TRBV11-2; d_call: .; cdr3_nt: TGTGCCAGCAGCTTGGGGACGGTGAATGAGCAGTTCTTC; cdr3_aa: CASSLGTVNEQFF
j_call: TRBJ2-5; clone_size: .; v_call: TRBV7-9; d_call: .; cdr3_nt: TGTGCCAGCAGCTTATACGTTGGAGAACTTGAGACCCAGTACTTC; cdr3_aa: CASSLYVGELETQYF
j_call: TRBJ1-1; clone_size: .; v_call: TRBV19; d_call: TRBD1; cdr3_nt: TGTGCCAGTAGTATAGGTTCCAGGGGGCGAACTGAAGCTTTCTTT; cdr3_aa: CASSIGSRGRTEAFF
j_call: TRBJ1-2; clone_size: .; v_call: TRBV5-1; d_call: .; cdr3_nt: TGCGCCAGCAGCACCCGGGCGGGTGGCTACACCTTC; cdr3_aa: CASSTRAGGYTF
j_call: TRBJ2-7; clone_size: once; v_call: TRBV7-8; d_call: TRBD1; cdr3_nt: TGTGCCAGCAAATACAGGGGGAGCTACGAGCAGTACTTC; cdr3_aa: CASKYRGSYEQYF
j_call: TRBJ2-2; clone_size: .; v_call: TRBV2; d_call: .; cdr3_nt: TGTGCCAGCAGTGAAGATTTTGGCCGTTCGAACACCGGGGAGCTGTTTTTT; cdr3_aa: CASSEDFGRSNTGELFF
j_call: TRBJ1-1; clone_size: .; v_call: TRBV4-1; d_call: .; cdr3_nt: TGCGCCAGCAGCCAAATAAACACTGAAGCTTTCTTT; cdr3_aa: CASSQINTEAFF
j_call: TRBJ2-7; clone_size: .; v_call: TRBV4-1; d_call: .; cdr3_nt: TGCGCCAGCAGCCAAGATGACGAGCAGTACTTC; cdr3_aa: CASSQDDEQYF
j_call: TRBJ2-7; clone_size: .; v_call: TRBV5-1; d_call: TRBD2; cdr3_nt: TGCGCCAGCAGCGCCGGACTAGCGGGCTCCTACGAGCAGTACTTC; cdr3_aa: CASSAGLAGSYEQYF
j_call: TRBJ2-7; clone_size: .; v_call: TRBV7-8; d_call: .; cdr3_nt: TGTGCCAGCAGCTTACCATTCGACTCCTACGAGCAGTACTTC; cdr3_aa: CASSLPFDSYEQYF
j_call: TRBJ2-3; clone_size: .; v_call: TRBV7-9; d_call: TRBD1; cdr3_nt: TGTGCCAGCAGCCAGGGGACAGCCAGCACAGATACGCAGTATTTT; cdr3_aa: CASSQGTASTDTQYF
j_call: TRBJ2-5; clone_size: .; v_call: TRBV19; d_call: .; cdr3_nt: TGTGCCAGTAGCACCCCATCCTCGGGGGTGGGGGAGGTTGAGACCCAGTACTTC; cdr3_aa: CASSTPSSGVGEVETQYF
j_call: TRBJ2-2; clone_size: .; v_call: TRBV2; d_call: TRBD1; cdr3_nt: TGTGCCAGCAGTGACGGGACAGCGAACACCGGGGAGCTGTTTTTT; cdr3_aa: CASSDGTANTGELFF
j_call: TRBJ2-5; clone_size: .; v_call: TRBV5-6; d_call: .; cdr3_nt: TGTGCCAGCAGCCCTTCCAGGACATTTTTAGAGACCCAGTACTTC; cdr3_aa: CASSPSRTFLETQYF
j_call: TRBJ1-1; clone_size: .; v_call: TRBV6-1; d_call: .; cdr3_nt: TGTGCCAGCAGTTTACAGGGAGCAATGAACACTGAAGCTTTCTTT; cdr3_aa: CASSLQGAMNTEAFF
j_call: TRBJ2-7; clone_size: .; v_call: TRBV11-2; d_call: .; cdr3_nt: TGTGCCAGCAGCTTAGGTGGCTTTACCTACGAGCAGTACTTC; cdr3_aa: CASSLGGFTYEQYF
j_call: TRBJ2-3; clone_size: .; v_call: TRBV5-6; d_call: .; cdr3_nt: TGTGCCAGCAGCTTGGACAGGGAGATGACAGATACGCAGTATTTT; cdr3_aa: CASSLDREMTDTQYF
j_call: TRBJ1-4; clone_size: .; v_call: TRBV6-5; d_call: .; cdr3_nt: TGTGCCAGCAGTTACACCGGGGGTGATGAAAAACTGTTTTTT; cdr3_aa: CASSYTGGDEKLFF
j_call: TRBJ1-4; clone_size: .; v_call: TRBV15; d_call: .; cdr3_nt: TGTGCCACCAGCCGACCAGGGGATCGGTCTAATGAAAAACTGTTTTTT; cdr3_aa: CATSRPGDRSNEKLFF
j_call: TRBJ1-2; clone_size: .; v_call: TRBV12-2; d_call: .; cdr3_nt: TGTGCAAGTCGCCGAGGGGACAGGGGCGACTATGGCTACACCTTC; cdr3_aa: CASRRGDRGDYGYTF
j_call: TRBJ2-2; clone_size: .; v_call: TRBV13; d_call: .; cdr3_nt: TGTGCCAGCCGGAGCGTCGTAGCGAACACCGGGGAGCTGTTTTTT; cdr3_aa: CASRSVVANTGELFF
j_call: TRBJ2-7; clone_size: .; v_call: TRBV6-6; d_call: TRBD1; cdr3_nt: TGTGCCAGCAGTTCCCCGGACAGGAATTCCTACGAGCAGTACTTC; cdr3_aa: CASSSPDRNSYEQYF
j_call: TRBJ1-1; clone_size: few; v_call: TRBV15; d_call: .; cdr3_nt: TGTGCCACCAGCAGAAAAGGGGTACCGAACACTGAAGCTTTCTTT; cdr3_aa: CATSRKGVPNTEAFF
j_call: TRBJ2-7; clone_size: .; v_call: TRBV7-9; d_call: .; cdr3_nt: TGTGCCAGCAGCTTACTAAACTACGAGCAGTACTTC; cdr3_aa: CASSLLNYEQYF
j_call: TRBJ1-4; clone_size: .; v_call: TRBV5-4; d_call: TRBD1; cdr3_nt: TGTGCCAGCAGCTCACTCATACAGGGGGCGGGGGAAAAACTGTTTTTT; cdr3_aa: CASSSLIQGAGEKLFF
j_call: TRBJ2-1; clone_size: .; v_call: TRBV19; d_call: .; cdr3_nt: TGTGCCAGTAGTATAGCCGACGCCCCTTCGTACAATGAGCAGTTCTTC; cdr3_aa: CASSIADAPSYNEQFF
j_call: TRBJ1-1; clone_size: .; v_call: TRBV14; d_call: .; cdr3_nt: TGTGCCAGCAGCCAGTATCTAAACACTGAAGCTTTCTTT; cdr3_aa: CASSQYLNTEAFF
j_call: TRBJ2-3; clone_size: .; v_call: TRBV7-9; d_call: TRBD2; cdr3_nt: TGTGCCAGCAGCCCGCCTAGCGGGGGCACAGATACGCAGTATTTT; cdr3_aa: CASSPPSGGTDTQYF
j_call: TRBJ1-2; clone_size: once; v_call: TRBV30; d_call: TRBD1; cdr3_nt: TGTGCCTGGAGTGCCTGGGACAGGGGGACCTATGGCTACACCTTC; cdr3_aa: CAWSAWDRGTYGYTF
j_call: TRBJ1-2; clone_size: .; v_call: TRBV2; d_call: TRBD1; cdr3_nt: TGTGCCAGCAGTGAAGTAGGTGTGACAGGGGGCGAGGGCTACACCTTC; cdr3_aa: CASSEVGVTGGEGYTF
j_call: TRBJ2-7; clone_size: .; v_call: TRBV5-8; d_call: .; cdr3_nt: TGTGCCAGCAGCTCGGCACGGCTCGAGCAGTACTTC; cdr3_aa: CASSSARLEQYF
j_call: TRBJ1-4; clone_size: .; v_call: TRBV15; d_call: .; cdr3_nt: TGTGCCACCAGCGGGGGGCCCGGAATAGGCGAAAAACTGTTTTTT; cdr3_aa: CATSGGPGIGEKLFF
j_call: TRBJ2-3; clone_size: once; v_call: TRBV5-6; d_call: .; cdr3_nt: TGTGCCAGCAGCTTGAAATTCCGGGCGCAGTATTTT; cdr3_aa: CASSLKFRAQYF
j_call: TRBJ2-5; clone_size: .; v_call: TRBV19; d_call: TRBD1; cdr3_nt: TGTGCCAGTAGTATAGATCCTCCAGGGGGCCAAGAGACCCAGTACTTC; cdr3_aa: CASSIDPPGGQETQYF
j_call: TRBJ2-5; clone_size: .; v_call: TRBV15; d_call: .; cdr3_nt: TGTGCCACCAGCAGAGCGGGGCTCCAAGAGACCCAGTACTTC; cdr3_aa: CATSRAGLQETQYF
j_call: TRBJ1-2; clone_size: .; v_call: TRBV11-2; d_call: .; cdr3_nt: TGTGCCAGCAGCCCCTGGCGCGGGGAGGCGGATGGCTACACCTTC; cdr3_aa: CASSPWRGEADGYTF
j_call: TRBJ1-5; clone_size: .; v_call: TRBV19; d_call: TRBD1; cdr3_nt: TGTGCCAGTAGTACGACAGGGGCCAACTATCAGCCCCAGCATTTT; cdr3_aa: CASSTTGANYQPQHF
j_call: TRBJ1-1; clone_size: .; v_call: TRBV19; d_call: .; cdr3_nt: TGTGCCAGTAGTATAGATCTAAGAGGGCTGCTGAACACTGAAGCTTTCTTT; cdr3_aa: CASSIDLRGLLNTEAFF
j_call: TRBJ2-7; clone_size: few; v_call: TRBV19; d_call: .; cdr3_nt: TGTGCCAGTACTCCGGACGGCTACGAGCAGTACTTC; cdr3_aa: CASTPDGYEQYF
j_call: TRBJ2-1; clone_size: once; v_call: TRBV15; d_call: .; cdr3_nt: TGTGCCACCAGCAGGCCCCCTAGGGAGCAGTTCTTC; cdr3_aa: CATSRPPREQFF
j_call: TRBJ2-1; clone_size: .; v_call: TRBV5-4; d_call: TRBD2; cdr3_nt: TGTGCCAGCAGCCAAGGGACTAGCGGGGTATCCTACAATGAGCAGTTCTTC; cdr3_aa: CASSQGTSGVSYNEQFF